The entry that follows covers one T cell receptor (beta chain) sequence. Its cognate antigen is unknown. Treatment of the sample: some 19 received Ad26.COV2.S at low or high dose, single or two shots; several received placebo; per-sample allocation not given. The study sampled participants on day 63 after the first vaccine or placebo injection. The sample came from a Boston adult aged 18-55 years. This sample is part of a study of Ad26.COV2.S vaccination and SARS-CoV-2 variants. Looking at the study overall: Administration of Ad26.COV2.S was intramuscular, either once or twice 56 days apart.

Measured with immunoSEQ multiplex PCR; TCRdb has only the in-frame clones, and not every one. The repertoire includes about 420,000 clones, 70% to 90% of them detected once, and 3.5% to 4% sits in the top ten. The V gene's germline CDR1 is SEHNR and CDR2 FQNEAQ (reference sequence). V lost 3 bases, J lost 7 bases, and 6 bases lay in between. This CDR3 spans 11 amino acids. Study findings and constraints: Non-spike TCR breadth showed similarity between vaccine and placebo recipients.

The receptor was isolated from a person between 18 and 59 years old who received the Ad26.COV2.S COVID-19 vaccine or a placebo. This sample comprised peripheral blood, obtained in a trial of Ad26.COV2.S vaccine versus placebo. The V call is TRBV7-9, the J call TRBJ1-1, with unresolved D. The chain's CDR3 is CASSLAVEAFF. Written as DNA, the CDR3 is TGTGCCAGCAGCTTGGCAGTTGAAGCTTTCTTT.